These T cell receptor beta chains were read from a single sample in a study of shared clonotypes between healthy human individuals. Libraries were prepared by immunoSEQ multiplex PCR; TCRdb keeps only in-frame clonotypes and omits some of them. In the table there are about 2.3 million clones, 85% to 95% of which are singletons. The sequencing input was naive CD4+ T cells from PBMCs. The receptor set was obtained from a man aged 18 to 30 in good health. Some clones in this sample may be carry-over from other donors' samples. Both conserved end residues are part of each CDR3. Clone size is given for some rows only: seen once, a few or many times, or a class if the clone is expanded.

v_call clone_size cdr3_aa
TRBV19 - CASSTTGGPNYGYTF
TRBV5-1 - CASTGSQTTGELFF
TRBV27 - CASSFLGGGPGNIQYF
TRBV15 - CATSRDRVATEAFF
TRBV15 - CATSRNPLAGGEQYF
TRBV4-2 - CASSQGGGDSNQPQHF
TRBV7-9 once CASSSTYEQYF
TRBV18 - CASSSIGQGVGNEQFF
TRBV5-1 - CASSSATLNSPNGYTF
TRBV5-1 - CASSSASGTSGSYEQYF
TRBV27 - CASSLYTAHEDLAYEQFF
TRBV7-2 - CASSFQGAGGTEAFF
TRBV30 - CAWSVQENTEAFF